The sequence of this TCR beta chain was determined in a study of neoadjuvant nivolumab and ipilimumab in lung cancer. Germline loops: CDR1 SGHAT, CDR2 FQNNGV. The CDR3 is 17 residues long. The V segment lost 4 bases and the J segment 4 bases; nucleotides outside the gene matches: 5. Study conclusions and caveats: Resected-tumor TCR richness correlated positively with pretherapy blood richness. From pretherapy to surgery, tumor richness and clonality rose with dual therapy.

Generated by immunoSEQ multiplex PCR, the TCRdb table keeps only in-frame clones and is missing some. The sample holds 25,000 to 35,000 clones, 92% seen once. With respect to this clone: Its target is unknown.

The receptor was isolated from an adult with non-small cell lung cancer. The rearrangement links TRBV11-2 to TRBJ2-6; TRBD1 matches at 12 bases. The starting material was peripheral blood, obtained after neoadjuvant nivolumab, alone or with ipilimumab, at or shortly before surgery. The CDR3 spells CASSSWDRGQGANVLTF. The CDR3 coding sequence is TGTGCCAGCAGCTCGTGGGACAGGGGGCAAGGGGCCAACGTCCTGACTTTC.